Sequencing of this T cell receptor (beta chain) was carried out in a study of CD8 T cells in ankylosing spondylitis. Overall study findings and caveats: Made up of roughly 8 highly homologous variants, a TCR beta motif appeared characteristic of ankylosing spondylitis blood. Matched ankylosing spondylitis synovial fluid reportedly contained a significantly enriched population of disease-linked clones. In reactive arthritis synovial fluid and blood, some motif variants had been reported before.

The CDR3 is 13 residues long. V shed 5 bases and J shed 1 base, with 9 bases lying between them. CDR1 is SGHKS and CDR2 is YYEKEE in the germline V gene (reference sequence). Points on this clonotype: Its cognate antigen is unknown.

TCR beta libraries were made by quantitative 5'-RACE with molecular barcodes. TCRdb independently ran MiXCR on the 5' RACE reads; one entry per CDR3 protein. This table has approximately 100,000 distinct CDR3 sequences, 8% to 10% appearing once. V and J are TRBV5-5 and TRBJ1-2; D remains ambiguous. The sequenced material came from blood, either unsorted or a sorted T cell fraction (not recorded which). The clonotype comes from a male donor with ankylosing spondylitis or in good health (not recorded which). This CDR3 reads CASSPDVNYGYTF. The CDR3 DNA follows: TGTGCCAGCAGTCCCGACGTTAACTATGGCTACACCTTC. The whole variable domain, remainder taken from reference TRBV5-5 and TRBJ1-2, is DAGVTQSPTHLIKTRGQQVTLRCSPISGHKSVSWYQQVLGQGPQFIFQYYEKEERGRGNFPDRFSARQFPNYSSELNVNALLLGDSALYLCASSPDVNYGYTFGSGTRLTVV.